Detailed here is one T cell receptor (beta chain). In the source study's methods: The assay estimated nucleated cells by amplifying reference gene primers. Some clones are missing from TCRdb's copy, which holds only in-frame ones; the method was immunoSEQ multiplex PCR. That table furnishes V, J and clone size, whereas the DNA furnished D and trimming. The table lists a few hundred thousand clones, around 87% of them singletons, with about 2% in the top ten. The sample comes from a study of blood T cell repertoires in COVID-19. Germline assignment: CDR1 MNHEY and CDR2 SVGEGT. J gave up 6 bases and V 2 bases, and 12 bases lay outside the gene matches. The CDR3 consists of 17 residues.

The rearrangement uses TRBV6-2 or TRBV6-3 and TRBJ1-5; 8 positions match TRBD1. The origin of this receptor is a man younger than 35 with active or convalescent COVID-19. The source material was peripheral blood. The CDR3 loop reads CASSYPPEDRVGQPQHF. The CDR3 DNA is TGTGCCAGCAGTTACCCGCCGGAGGACAGGGTGGGTCAGCCCCAGCATTTT.